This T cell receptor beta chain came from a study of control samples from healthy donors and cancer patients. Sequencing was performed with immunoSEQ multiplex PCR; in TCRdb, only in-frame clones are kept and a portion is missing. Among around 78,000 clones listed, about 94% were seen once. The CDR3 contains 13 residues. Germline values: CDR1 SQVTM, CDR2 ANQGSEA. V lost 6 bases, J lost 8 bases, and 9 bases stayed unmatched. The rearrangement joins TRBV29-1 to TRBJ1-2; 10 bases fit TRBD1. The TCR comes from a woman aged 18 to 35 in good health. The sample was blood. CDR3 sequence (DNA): TGCAGCGTGTTAGCGGGGACAGGGGTCGGCTACACCTTC. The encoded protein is CSVLAGTGVGYTF.